Following are 4 T cell receptor beta chains from one sample sequenced in a study of spatial heterogeneity in lung cancer. Specified time point: sample taken at primary tumor resection. TCRdb passed the 5' RACE reads through MiXCR, listing each CDR3 protein once. Among about 45,000 distinct CDR3 sequences, around 6.8% were seen once, and the ten largest hold about two fifths. The starting material was PBMCs, obtained at surgery. The receptors come from a female donor with early-stage non-small cell lung cancer.

This clonotype appeared a few times. The chain joins TRBV5-1 to TRBJ2-1; weak D call: TRBD2 (5 bases). This CDR3 region has 17 residues. With 0 bases removed from V and 3 bases from J, the gap between germline ends came to 16 bases. The germline V gene encodes CDR1 SGHRS and CDR2 YFSETQ. The CDR3 loop is CASSLGTSPLLYNEQFF. As DNA, the CDR3 is TGCGCCAGCAGCTTGGGGACTTCTCCCCTCCTCTACAATGAGCAGTTCTTC.

This clonotype was seen a handful of times. J is TRBJ2-3 and V is TRBV5-1, with 10 bases fitting TRBD2. Germline assignment: CDR1 SGHRS and CDR2 YFSETQ. V lost 0 bases and J lost 1; bases outside the gene matches: 5. This CDR3 contains 17 residues. The DNA for the CDR3 is TGCGCCAGCAGCTTGGCAGGTCTAGCGGGGGGCACAGATACGCAGTATTTT. Translating it yields CASSLAGLAGGTDTQYF.

There are many counts of this clonotype. The chain joins TRBV7-6 to TRBJ1-3; D ambiguous. Germline CDR1 is SGHVS and CDR2 is FNYEAQ. Trimming removed 4 bases at V and 8 bases at J, with 21 bases between. The CDR3 consists of 16 residues. CDR3 nucleotide sequence: TGTGCCAGCAGCTCCTCGCCCCTAACGCGGGGATACACCATATATTTT. It is translated as CASSSSPLTRGYTIYF. The full variable domain, completed using reference TRBV7-6 and TRBJ1-3, is GAGVSQSPRYKVTKRGQDVALRCDPISGHVSLYWYRQALGQGPEFLTYFNYEAQQDKSGLPNDRFSAERPEGSISTLTIQRTEQRDSAMYRCASSSSPLTRGYTIYFGEGSWLTVV.

This chain connects TRBV6-5 to TRBJ2-5, with D possibly matching TRBD2 (6 bases). Germline V gene lookup returns CDR1 MNHEY and CDR2 SVGAGI. Trimming removed 0 bases from V and 3 bases from J, with 14 bases in between. This CDR3 comprises 16 residues. This CDR3 is CASSYSAGTGEETQYF. The DNA of the CDR3 is TGTGCCAGCAGTTACTCAGCTGGGACGGGAGAAGAGACCCAGTACTTC.